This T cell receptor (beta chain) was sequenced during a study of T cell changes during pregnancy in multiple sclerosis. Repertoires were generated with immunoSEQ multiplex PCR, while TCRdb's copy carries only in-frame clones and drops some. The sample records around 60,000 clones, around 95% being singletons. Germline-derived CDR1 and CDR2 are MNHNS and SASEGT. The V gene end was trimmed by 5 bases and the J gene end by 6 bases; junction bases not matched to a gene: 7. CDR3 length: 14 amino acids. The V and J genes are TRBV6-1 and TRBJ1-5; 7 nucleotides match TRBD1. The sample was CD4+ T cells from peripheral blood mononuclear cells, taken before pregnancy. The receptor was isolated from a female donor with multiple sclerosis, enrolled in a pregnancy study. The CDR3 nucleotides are TGTGCCAGCAGTTCTAGACAGGGAGGTCAGCCCCAGCATTTT. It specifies CASSSRQGGQPQHF.